The TCR beta chain described here comes from a study of breast tumors, draining lymph nodes, adjacent tissues. Trimming cost V 4 bases and J 10 bases, with 11 bases left between them. Germline lookup yields CDR1 ENHRY and CDR2 SYGVKD. The CDR3 contains 12 residues. Study-wide findings and caveats: Compared with basal-like, luminal-like tumors shared significantly more repertoire with nontumor tissue. Data fit most tumor T cells coming from lymph node, expanding in tumor.

On this clonotype itself: No antigen is known for it.

TCRdb independently ran MiXCR on the multiplex PCR reads; one entry per CDR3 protein. This table holds tens of thousands of distinct CDR3 sequences, 36% found once. V is TRBV10-3 and J is TRBJ2-1; D not certain. The TCR sequence derives from a female donor with breast cancer. Some clones in this sample may be carry-over from other donors' samples. Sequencing input: breast tumor tissue. CDR3 nucleotide sequence: TGTGCCATCAGTGCTGCAGAATCCGAGCAGTTCTTC. It translates to CAISAAESEQFF.